This record looks at one T cell receptor beta chain sequence and its context. The antigen is unknown. Produced via immunoSEQ multiplex PCR; TCRdb's table is partial and in-frame only. The sample consists of about 73,000 clones, approximately 89% of them appearing once. The data originate from a study of T cell responses to AZD1222 COVID-19 vaccine. CDR3 length: 13 amino acids. CDR1 and CDR2 (germline): MDHEN, SYDVKM. The V gene lost 5 bases and the J gene lost 8 bases, with 13 bases spanning the gap. General study findings and limits: Repertoires were collected only later (after the peak T cell response had occurred). White British ancestry dominated among donors, who included more females, and clonal diversity was possibly underestimated. The study identified only five to seven AZD1222 recipients as seropositive at baseline.

The specimen was peripheral blood, collected on day 0 of AZD1222 vaccination. This chain links TRBV28 with TRBJ1-5; no reliable D call. The receptor comes from an adult in good health. The CDR3 protein is CASSNRLLEPQHF. The CDR3 DNA reads TGTGCCAGCAGTAATCGCCTGTTAGAGCCCCAGCATTTT.